Listed here are 18 T cell receptor beta chains from one sample, sequenced in a study of cytomegalovirus exposure and HLA in healthy donors (dated by TCRdb to 2016 to 2017). Library preparation used the immunoSEQ multiplex PCR assay. The clones in this table, taken by TCRdb from immuneACCESS, are in-frame only. Not every clone is retained; where verified, under half of the shortfall comes from an unresolved V gene, and the cause of the rest is unknown. This sample holds roughly 65,000 clones; 90% to 95% were observed only once. Roughly 5.3% of the sample goes to the ten largest clones. Sequencing was done on a sample of PBMCs. The receptors shown here come from a young man in good health and CMV-seropositive.

The rearrangement uses TRBV5-4 and TRBJ2-3, with 12 nucleotides matching TRBD1. Germline CDR1 and CDR2: SGHNT and YYREEE (reference sequence). The CDR3 is 15 residues long. V lost 4 bases, J lost 4 bases, and 4 bases stayed unmatched. The CDR3 reads CASSPGTGGADTQYF. The CDR3 DNA is TGTGCCAGCAGCCCGGGGACAGGGGGCGCAGATACGCAGTATTTT.

The chain combines TRBV7-2 with TRBJ2-1, with TRBD2 matching over 8 bases. This CDR3 is 17 amino acids long. CDR1 is SGHTA and CDR2 is FQGNSA in the germline V gene. The V and J ends lost 3 bases and 7 bases, in that order; junction bases with no gene match: 14. In nucleotides, the CDR3 is TGTGCCAGCAGCTTTCCTCGGGGGGGAGGGGTGATAAATGAGCAGTTCTTC. This translates into CASSFPRGGGVINEQFF.

This clone was picked up a small number of times. V gene TRBV6-1 combines with J gene TRBJ2-1; tentatively, D is TRBD2 (5 bases). Looked up from germline, CDR1 is MNHNS and CDR2 is SASEGT. The V gene lost 0 bases and the J gene lost 7 bases, with 7 bases spanning the gap. The CDR3 extends over 13 amino acids. The CDR3 protein is CASSEAPGNEQFF. For the CDR3, the DNA is TGTGCCAGCAGTGAAGCGCCGGGAAATGAGCAGTTCTTC.

Turning to this clone: Additional DNA sequences in this sample encode the identical CDR3. V usage is TRBV9 and J usage is TRBJ2-7, with 7 bases aligning to TRBD1. Germline values: CDR1 SGDLS, CDR2 YYNGEE. The CDR3 has 14 residues. V shed 2 bases, J shed 0 bases, and the junction held 2 bases outside the gene matches. The CDR3 loop is CASSVGQSSYEQYF. As DNA, the CDR3 is TGTGCCAGCAGCGTGGGACAGAGCTCCTACGAGCAGTACTTC.

The CDR3 nucleotides are TGTGCCAGCAGCCTATCCCCAGACAGGGGATTTAACAATGAGCAGTTCTTC. Translating gives CASSLSPDRGFNNEQFF. The gene calls are TRBV11-3 and TRBJ2-1, with 8 bases identical to TRBD1. Germline loops: CDR1 SGHNT, CDR2 YENEEA. The CDR3 sequence is 17 residues long. V shed 5 bases, J shed 5 bases, and the junction held 14 bases outside the gene matches.

The V gene is TRBV2, the J gene TRBJ2-7; TRBD1 matches 8 bases. With 8 bases clipped from V and 3 bases from J, the junction kept 6 bases outside the gene matches. The CDR3 runs 13 residues. Germline V gene sequence: CDR1 SNHLY, CDR2 FYNNEI. DNA for the CDR3: TGTGCCAGCGGGGACAGGTTGTACTACGAGCAGTACTTC. Residues: CASGDRLYYEQYF.

The chain has TRBV27 and TRBJ2-1, with D possibly TRBD2 on 5 matching bases. The V and J ends lost 2 bases and 9 bases respectively, with 20 bases between them. CDR1 and CDR2 from the germline V gene are MNHEY and SMNVEV (reference sequence). The CDR3 contains 16 residues. In nucleotides, the CDR3 is TGTGCCAGCAGTTTAGGAACTAGAATCCCCCCTGGTGAGCAGTTCTTC. Residues: CASSLGTRIPPGEQFF.

The chain recombines TRBV30 with TRBJ2-3, with TRBD1 identical over 8 bases. There are 15 residues in the CDR3. V was clipped by 5 bases and J by 2 bases; unmatched bases: 9. Germline CDR1 is GTSNPN and CDR2 is SVGIG (reference sequence). DNA of the CDR3: TGTGCCTGGGCCCCCGGACAGGGATTCACAGATACGCAGTATTTT. Translating gives CAWAPGQGFTDTQYF.

This clone has a handful of counts. This sequence joins TRBV4-1 and TRBJ2-7, with 7 nucleotides matching TRBD1. The CDR3 extends over 16 amino acids. J gave up 5 bases and V 0 bases, and 10 bases lay outside the gene matches. Germline CDR1 is MGHRA and CDR2 is YSYEKL. CDR3 region: CASSQEPGQLYHEQYF. CDR3 nucleotide sequence: TGCGCCAGCAGCCAAGAACCGGGACAGTTGTACCACGAGCAGTACTTC.

The chain is built from TRBV9 and TRBJ1-1; 9 bases are a match to TRBD1. V trimming: 5 bases; J trimming: 5 bases; junction bases outside the gene matches: 10. Germline V CDR1 and CDR2: SGDLS, YYNGEE. This CDR3 is 15 amino acids long. The CDR3 spells CASSRPGTGTTEAFF. The CDR3 DNA sequence: TGTGCCAGCAGTCGGCCCGGGACAGGGACGACTGAAGCTTTCTTT.

The chain uses TRBV9 and TRBJ2-1; D gene uncertain. Trimming removed 0 bases at V and 0 bases at J, with 13 bases between. Germline V gene data show CDR1 as SGDLS and CDR2 as YYNGEE. This CDR3 comprises 17 residues. The CDR3 loop is CASSVAALAISYNEQFF. The CDR3 DNA follows: TGTGCCAGCAGCGTAGCTGCTCTGGCAATCTCCTACAATGAGCAGTTCTTC. The full variable domain, rest sourced from reference TRBV9 and TRBJ2-1, is DSGVTQTPKHLITATGQRVTLRCSPRSGDLSVYWYQQSLDQGLQFLIQYYNGEERAKGNILERFSAQQFPDLHSELNLSSLELGDSALYFCASSVAALAISYNEQFFGPGTRLTVL.

This clone was seen only a few times. This specimen includes other DNA sequences encoding the same CDR3. The V call is TRBV2, the J call TRBJ2-7, with D uncertain. Deletions cut 4 bases from V and 4 bases from J, with 8 bases between. CDR1 is SNHLY and CDR2 is FYNNEI in the germline V gene. The CDR3 sequence is 12 residues long. The CDR3 DNA reads TGTGCCAGCAGTGGGCAGGCTTACGAGCAGTACTTC. Protein sequence: CASSGQAYEQYF.

The rearrangement joins TRBV11-3 to TRBJ2-2; 7 bases line up with TRBD1. This CDR3 has 13 amino acids. Trimming took 5 bases from V and 9 from J; bases not matched to a gene: 6. Germline-derived CDR1 and CDR2 are SGHNT and YENEEA. The CDR3 sequence is CASSRGTDRELFF. CDR3 nucleotides: TGTGCCAGCAGCCGTGGGACAGATAGGGAGCTGTTTTTT.

The rearrangement links TRBV2 to TRBJ2-2; 13 nucleotides line up with TRBD2. V lost 8 bases to trimming and J lost 4 bases; unmatched junction nucleotides: 10. This CDR3 region has 17 residues. The germline V gene encodes CDR1 SNHLY and CDR2 FYNNEI. The CDR3 protein is CASSGLAGARITGELFF. The CDR3, as DNA: TGTGCCAGCTCCGGACTAGCGGGAGCACGAATCACCGGGGAGCTGTTTTTT.

V gene TRBV11-2 combines with J gene TRBJ1-4; a weak D match, TRBD1 (6 bases). V dropped 3 bases and J dropped 4 bases, with 9 bases sitting between them. The CDR3 extends over 14 amino acids. Germline CDR1 and CDR2: SGHAT and FQNNGV. The chain's CDR3 is CASSFNRVNEKLFF. CDR3 bases: TGTGCCAGCAGCTTCAACAGGGTTAATGAAAAACTGTTTTTT.

The chain links TRBV2 to TRBJ2-1; D gene unclear. The CDR3 spans 11 residues. V shed 8 bases and J shed 8 bases, with 10 bases lying between them. Germline loops: CDR1 SNHLY, CDR2 FYNNEI. The CDR3 DNA reads as TGTGCCAGCGACTTGCATGATGAGCAGTTCTTC. This codes for CASDLHDEQFF.

The chain combines TRBV2 with TRBJ1-5; 8 bases line up with TRBD1. There are 15 residues in the CDR3. Trimming removed 6 bases from V and 2 bases from J; junction bases left unmatched: 6. The V gene's germline CDR1 is SNHLY and CDR2 FYNNEI. Here the CDR3 reads CASRSSGQGNQPQHF. The CDR3 nucleotides are TGTGCCAGCAGATCGTCGGGACAGGGCAATCAGCCCCAGCATTTT. Filled out from reference TRBV2 and TRBJ1-5, the complete variable domain reads EPEVTQTPSHQVTQMGQEVILRCVPISNHLYFYWYRQILGQKVEFLVSFYNNEISEKSEIFDDQFSVERPDGSNFTLKIRSTKLEDSAMYFCASRSSGQGNQPQHFGDGTRLSIL.

V is TRBV11-2 and J is TRBJ2-5, with 13 bases lining up with TRBD2. Germline loops: CDR1 SGHAT, CDR2 FQNNGV. There are 16 residues in the CDR3. The trim removed 5 bases at V and 7 bases at J, leaving 10 bases unmatched. The CDR3 region is CASSPRTSGSGGTQYF. The CDR3 bases are TGTGCCAGCAGCCCTCGGACTAGCGGGAGTGGGGGGACCCAGTACTTC.